The 25 T cell receptor beta chains below come from one sample, sequenced in a study of tumor-infiltrating lymphocytes in primary liver carcinoma (dated by TCRdb to about 2017). The sequencing machine was an Illumina HiSeq 2500. A constant-region primer and ProtoScript II reverse transcriptase were used to reverse-transcribe TCRbeta-specific cDNA from 500 ng total RNA. Three nested multiplex PCR rounds, following a slightly modified ARM-PCR procedure, were used to build the TCRbeta libraries. Each of the first two PCR rounds ran for nine to eleven cycles and used multiplex TRBV1-TRBV30 forward primers together with a Cbeta reverse primer. TCRdb reran the public reads through fastp at Q25 and MiXCR, keeping productive beta chains. Every distinct CDR3 protein forms one entry, paired with its most common genes and DNA. The sample table records fewer than 350,000 distinct CDR3 sequences; 50% to 70% of these occur just once. Of the sample, about 8.4% is held by the ten largest clones.

RNA from unsorted whole blood was extracted with TRIzol reagent, and germline DNA was obtained with the DNeasy Blood & Tissue kit. Sequenced material: peripheral blood. The receptors come from a man aged 35 to 55 with primary liver carcinoma and hepatitis B virus infection.

This clonotype was counted a few times. The genes are TRBV29-1 and TRBJ2-5; D not resolved. V was trimmed by 6 bases and J by 5 bases, leaving 7 bases between them. Looked up from germline, CDR1 is SQVTM and CDR2 is ANQGSEA. This CDR3 comprises 10 residues. The CDR3 is CSVSPETQYF. CDR3 in DNA: TGCAGCGTCTCCCCTGAGACCCAGTACTTC.

The V and J genes are TRBV12-3 or TRBV12-4 and TRBJ2-4; unclear D gene. This CDR3 has 19 amino acids. Between the trimmed V and J ends, which lost 4 bases and 1 base, there was a span of 23 bases. The CDR3 loop reads CASSSRTVHYPEAKNIQYF. The CDR3 DNA sequence: TGTGCCAGCAGTTCTAGGACCGTCCACTACCCCGAGGCCAAAAACATTCAGTACTTC.

Comments on this clonotype: This could be a read error, since a much larger clone is one nucleotide away. The V gene is TRBV12-3 or TRBV12-4, the J gene TRBJ2-3; D might be TRBD1 or TRBD2, each matching 5 bases. The CDR3 extends over 13 amino acids. CDR3 residues: CASSRDLTDAQYF. In DNA form, the CDR3 reads TGTGCCAGCAGTCGGGACCTCACAGATGCGCAGTATTTT.

On this clonotype itself: One base away lies a much larger clone, so this may be a sequencing read error. V and J are TRBV11-1 and TRBJ2-1; D not certain. This CDR3 has 12 amino acids. Trimming left V 5 bases short and J 11 bases short, with 13 bases between. Germline V gene data show CDR1 as SGHAT and CDR2 as FQDESV (reference sequence). The CDR3 bases are TGTGCCAGCAGCGAGGTAGTGGATAAGCAGTTCTTC. Residues: CASSEVVDKQFF.

In the case of this clonotype: A single base separates this from a much larger clone, so it may be a read error. J is TRBJ2-6 and V is TRBV6-5; no firm D call. The CDR3 is 17 residues long. The V end was cut by 2 bases, the J end by 1 base, with 12 bases between. Per the germline V gene, CDR1 is MNHEY and CDR2 is SVGAGI. This CDR3 reads CASSYNKGISGANVLTF. DNA of the CDR3: TGTGCCAGCAGTTACAACAAGGGAATATCTGGGGCCAACGTCCTGACTTTC.

This chain uses TRBV7-9 with TRBJ2-1, with TRBD2 matching 8 bases. Germline V gene sequence: CDR1 SEHNR, CDR2 FQNEAQ (reference sequence). The V and J ends lost 5 bases and 7 bases, in that order; junction bases with no gene match: 13. This CDR3 has 16 amino acids. CDR3 in DNA: TGTGCCAGCAGCATCCCCGGGGTAGCGGGGTTGAATGAGCAGTTCTTC. Translated, it gives CASSIPGVAGLNEQFF.

On this clonotype: A read error may account for a junction end that differs from germline. The V and J genes are TRBV5-6 and TRBJ2-5; the D is unclear. This CDR3 has 12 amino acids. Germline CDR1 and CDR2: SGHDT and YYEEEE. CDR3 DNA sequence: TGTACCAGCAGCTTGGACCGTGAGACCCAGTACTTC. Translated: CTSSLDRETQYF. The entire variable domain, with the rest obtained from reference TRBV5-6 and TRBJ2-5, is as follows: DAGVTQSPTHLIKTRGQQVTLRCSPKSGHDTVSWYQQALGQGPQFIFQYYEEEERQRGNFPDRFSGHQFPNYSSELNVNALLLGDSALYLCTSSLDRETQYFGPGTRLLVL.

At least ten counts were recorded for this clonotype. The genes are TRBV6-5 and TRBJ2-1; 10 positions match TRBD2. The CDR3 contains 15 residues. Germline V gives CDR1 MNHEY, CDR2 SVGAGI. J lost 7 bases, V lost 8 bases, and 11 bases had no gene match. The CDR3 is CASSPGLAGVNEQFF. As DNA, the CDR3 is TGTGCCAGCTCCCCAGGTCTAGCGGGAGTTAATGAGCAGTTCTTC.

This clonotype was recorded at least ten times. The rearrangement uses TRBV11-2 and TRBJ2-1, with a tentative D call TRBD2 (6 bases). V was clipped by 1 base and J by 9 bases, with 13 bases between them. The CDR3 spans 14 residues. The germline gives CDR1 SGHAT, CDR2 FQNNGV. CDR3 region: CASSLGSGESEQFF. The CDR3 bases are TGTGCCAGCAGCTTAGGTTCGGGGGAGAGTGAGCAGTTCTTC.

This chain joins TRBV5-4 and TRBJ1-2; TRBD1 is a possible D gene (5 bases). V was pared by 0 bases and J by 6 bases, with 12 bases between. The V gene's germline CDR1 is SGHNT and CDR2 YYREEE (reference sequence). The CDR3 sequence is 14 residues long. The CDR3 coding sequence is TGTGCCAGCAGCTTGGATGTGGGGGGACATGGCTACACCTTC. This gives the protein CASSLDVGGHGYTF. Full variable domain (remainder filled in from reference TRBV5-4 and TRBJ1-2): ETGVTQSPTHLIKTRGQQVTLRCSSQSGHNTVSWYQQALGQGPQFIFQYYREEENGRGNFPPRFSGLQFPNYSSELNVNALELDDSALYLCASSLDVGGHGYTFGSGTRLTVV.

To note about this clonotype: An end of the junction differs from the germline gene, which may be a read error. This rearrangement joins TRBV5-4 to TRBJ2-3; D unclear. From germline, CDR1 is SGHNT and CDR2 YYREEE (reference sequence). The length of the CDR3 is 16 residues. The CDR3 protein is CASGLVASTTPDTQYF. The CDR3 coding sequence is TGTGCCAGCGGCTTGGTGGCTAGTACCACACCCGATACGCAGTATTTT.

Points on this clonotype: One base away lies a much larger clone, so this may be a sequencing read error. Because it lacks the conserved phenylalanine or tryptophan at the end, this CDR3 is likely a read error. The V call is TRBV6-1, the J call TRBJ1-4; D uncertain. CDR1 is MNHNS and CDR2 is SASEGT in the germline V gene. The CDR3 contains 18 residues. V lost 4 bases and J 2 bases, leaving 20 bases between the germline ends. CDR3 residues: CASSASDGPIGTNEKLFL. CDR3 nucleotides: TGTGCCAGCAGTGCCTCAGACGGACCGATCGGGACTAATGAAAAACTGTTTCTT.

As concerns this clonotype: A much larger clone differs by one base, so this may be a read error. This rearrangement joins TRBV6-2 or TRBV6-3 to TRBJ2-5; 8 bases line up with TRBD1. Germline V gives CDR1 MNHEY, CDR2 SVGEGT. This CDR3 region has 13 residues. CDR3 residues: CASRWTGTETLYF. The CDR3 nucleotides read TGTGCCAGCAGATGGACAGGGACAGAGACCCTGTACTTC.

Concerning this clonotype itself: It may be a read error: a sequence one base away is much more abundant. J is TRBJ1-6 and V is TRBV6-5, with TRBD1 matching over 9 bases. The CDR3 is 16 amino acids. The germline CDR1 and CDR2 sequences are MNHEY and SVGAGI. The CDR3 nucleotides read TGTGCCCGCAGCCCCCACCGGGGACAGGGACAATCACCCCTCCACTTT. Its translation: CARSPHRGQGQSPLHF.

The V gene is TRBV10-3, the J gene TRBJ2-5; no clear D gene. Germline V gene sequence: CDR1 ENHRY, CDR2 SYGVKD. This CDR3 has 13 residues. V lost 0 bases and J lost 5, with 7 bases in between. The DNA for the CDR3 is TGTGCCATCAGTGAGTCGAAATCGGAGACCCAGTACTTC. It is translated as CAISESKSETQYF.

In the case of this clonotype: Mismatch with germline at one junction end may stem from a read error. This chain uses TRBV11-1 with TRBJ2-7; no definite D call. Germline CDR1 and CDR2: SGHAT and FQDESV (reference sequence). CDR3 size: 14 residues. The CDR3 DNA reads TGTGCCAGCAGCCTAGGCTGGCAGACCTACAAGCAGTACTTC. Its translation: CASSLGWQTYKQYF.

The gene calls are TRBV11-1 and TRBJ2-7; the match to TRBD2 covers 7 bases. The CDR3 sequence is 14 residues long. The J segment lost 5 bases and the V segment lost 8 bases, leaving 12 bases of the junction unmatched. CDR1 is SGHAT and CDR2 is FQDESV in the germline V gene (reference sequence). CDR3 nucleotides: TGTGCCAGCGGCCCGGTATGCCGGGGGGACGAGCAGTACTTC. Residues: CASGPVCRGDEQYF.

Turning to this clonotype: One end of the junction is discordant with germline, which a read error may explain. The rearrangement joins TRBV6-6 to TRBJ2-5, with D maybe TRBD2 (7 bases). CDR3 length: 15 amino acids. In germline, CDR1 is MNHNY, CDR2 SVGAGI (reference sequence). The CDR3 is CASSYAGAGEGTQHF. In DNA, the CDR3 is TGTGCCAGCAGTTATGCGGGGGCTGGAGAGGGGACCCAGCACTTC.

This clonotype was counted once. A much bigger clone sits one base away, suggesting this may be a read error. This chain joins TRBV12-3 or TRBV12-4 and TRBJ2-3; TRBD2 aligns across 8 bases. The CDR3 spans 14 residues. V lost 3 bases to trimming and J lost 4 bases; unmatched junction nucleotides: 3. CDR3 sequence: CASSLNGGADTQYF. The CDR3 DNA reads TGTGCCAGCAGTTTGAACGGGGGGGCAGATACGCAGTATTTT.

Regarding this clonotype: This may arise from a read error, as a much more abundant clone is one base away. This chain joins TRBV12-3 or TRBV12-4 and TRBJ1-4, with 7 bases identical to TRBD1. This CDR3 is built from 16 residues. CDR3 coding DNA: TGTGCCGGCAGCGCCCAGCTCCGGGACAGTAGAGAAAAACTGTTTTTT. Its translation: CAGSAQLRDSREKLFF.

Notes on this clonotype: A read error is possible here, since a much larger clone lies one base away. V usage is TRBV6-2 or TRBV6-3 and J usage is TRBJ2-5, with D perhaps TRBD2 (6 bases). This CDR3 comprises 17 residues. Germline CDR1 MNHEY, CDR2 SVGEGT. The chain's CDR3 is CASSYPSTVTRRETQHF. The CDR3 nucleotides read TGTGCCAGCAGTTATCCCTCTACAGTAACCCGACGGGAGACCCAGCACTTC.

Points on this clonotype: A much larger clone is a single base away; this may be a read error. CDR3 loop: CAGTSALRGLNTEAFF. The CDR3 DNA follows: TGTGCCGGCACCTCGGCACTACGGGGCCTGAACACTGAAGCTTTCTTT. The rearrangement uses TRBV6-2 or TRBV6-3 and TRBJ1-1; TRBD1 is a possible D gene (5 bases). CDR1 and CDR2 (germline): MNHEY, SVGEGT. V was pared by 11 bases and J by 0 bases, with 22 bases between. The CDR3 extends over 16 amino acids.

Turning to this clonotype: It may be a read error: a sequence one base away is much more abundant. The chain recombines TRBV6-2 or TRBV6-3 with TRBJ2-1; D is unclear. This CDR3 is 13 amino acids long. Germline V gives CDR1 MNHEY, CDR2 SVGEGT. The CDR3 DNA is TGTACCAGCAGTTACTCGAATGGCAATGAGCAGTTCTTC. Encoded protein: CTSSYSNGNEQFF.

The chain employs TRBV30 and TRBJ2-5, with unresolved D. The CDR3 is 14 residues long. Germline CDR1 and CDR2: GTSNPN and SVGIG (reference sequence). V dropped 0 bases and J dropped 4 bases, with 12 bases sitting between them. The CDR3 DNA is TGTGCCTGGAGTGTACTTTACGGCGGAGAGACCCAGTACTTC. Translated, it gives CAWSVLYGGETQYF.

This clonotype was picked up many times. The CDR3 region is CASGSGLGNEQFF. CDR3 coding DNA: TGTGCCAGTGGGAGCGGGTTGGGCAATGAGCAGTTCTTC. The rearrangement joins TRBV6-5 to TRBJ2-1, with D possibly matching TRBD2 (6 bases). V was clipped by 9 bases and J by 6 bases, with 15 bases between them. The germline V gene has CDR1 MNHEY and CDR2 SVGAGI. The CDR3 length is 13 residues.